Following are 24 T cell receptor beta chains from one sample sequenced in a study of blood T cell repertoires in COVID-19. TCRdb's table, derived via immunoSEQ multiplex PCR, lists solely in-frame clones and lacks some. The table has 120,000 to 150,000 clones, roughly 90% seen once. The specimen was PBMCs or T cells enriched from blood (not recorded which). These receptors all come from a woman in her twenties or thirties with acute COVID-19.

CDR3: CASSLGGGSTDTQYF. In nucleotides, the CDR3 is TGTGCCAGTAGTCTCGGCGGGGGTAGCACAGATACGCAGTATTTT. The gene calls are TRBV19 and TRBJ2-3; 7 bases align to TRBD2. The germline CDR1 and CDR2 sequences are LNHDA and SQIVND (reference sequence). This CDR3 spans 15 amino acids. J lost 0 bases, V lost 5 bases, and 5 bases had no gene match.

The chain joins TRBV7-3 to TRBJ1-2, with D hard to call. This CDR3 is built from 15 residues. The V and J ends lost 4 bases and 5 bases respectively, with 17 bases between them. Germline CDR1 and CDR2: SGHTA and FQGTGA. CDR3 DNA: TGTGCCAGCAGCTCCTCGCCCGTCGAGATTTATGGCTACACCTTC. Its protein is CASSSSPVEIYGYTF.

The chain has TRBV15 and TRBJ2-1; the D is unclear. V was trimmed by 0 bases and J by 15 bases, leaving 15 bases between them. Looked up from germline, CDR1 is LNHNV and CDR2 is YYDKDF (reference sequence). This CDR3 has 13 residues. The CDR3 is CATSRDLGEFRFF. The CDR3 region has the DNA TGTGCCACCAGCAGAGATCTGGGCGAATTTCGGTTCTTC.

This chain uses TRBV28 with TRBJ1-1; tentative D call: TRBD1 (6 bases). The CDR3 extends over 15 amino acids. V lost 6 bases and J 7 bases, leaving 21 bases between the germline ends. In germline, CDR1 is MDHEN, CDR2 SYDVKM. CDR3 nucleotide sequence: TGTGCCAGCAGACGGGACATCCCCAACGACAATGAAGCTTTCTTT. Protein: CASRRDIPNDNEAFF.

The chain uses TRBV28 and TRBJ2-1; 8 bases fit TRBD2. CDR1 is MDHEN and CDR2 is SYDVKM in the germline V gene. The CDR3 is made up of 14 amino acids. The V segment lost 3 bases and the J segment 4 bases; nucleotides outside the gene matches: 2. The CDR3 is CASSFGTRYNEQFF. The CDR3 DNA is TGTGCCAGCAGTTTTGGGACTAGGTACAATGAGCAGTTCTTC.

V usage is TRBV9 and J usage is TRBJ1-2; 10 bases align to TRBD1. The CDR3 is 14 amino acids. Losses at the gene ends were 3 bases for V and 8 bases for J; bases not matched to a gene: 7. CDR1 and CDR2 (germline): SGDLS, YYNGEE. The CDR3 loop reads CASSAAGTGVGYTF. The CDR3 DNA follows: TGTGCCAGCAGCGCGGCCGGGACAGGGGTAGGCTACACCTTC.

The rearrangement links TRBV28 to TRBJ2-7; D not resolved. In germline, CDR1 is MDHEN, CDR2 SYDVKM. The V and J ends lost 4 bases and 2 bases respectively, with 15 bases between them. CDR3 length: 15 residues. As DNA, the CDR3 is TGTGCCAGCAGTTCCCCTAGTCAAATGACCTACGAGCAGTACTTC. Its protein is CASSSPSQMTYEQYF.

The gene calls are TRBV6-2 or TRBV6-3 and TRBJ2-7, with 10 bases lining up with TRBD2. Trimming at V came to 6 bases and at J to 5 bases, leaving 7 bases not matched to a gene. The V gene's germline CDR1 is MNHEY and CDR2 SVGEGT. The CDR3 contains 14 residues. As DNA, the CDR3 is TGTGCCAGCAGCCTAGCGGGAGAGACCAACGAGCAGTACTTC. It encodes CASSLAGETNEQYF.

The chain is built from TRBV28 and TRBJ2-1; weak D call: TRBD2 (5 bases). The CDR3 sequence is 14 residues long. Germline V gene data show CDR1 as MDHEN and CDR2 as SYDVKM. Trimming removed 6 bases from V and 0 bases from J, with 9 bases in between. The CDR3 here is CASRGANSYNEQFF. CDR3 DNA: TGTGCCAGCAGGGGAGCTAACTCCTACAATGAGCAGTTCTTC.

The chain carries TRBV19 and TRBJ2-1; 7 nucleotides line up with TRBD1. Germline assignment: CDR1 LNHDA and CDR2 SQIVND (reference sequence). V shed 7 bases, J shed 4 bases, and the junction held 10 bases outside the gene matches. The CDR3 spans 15 residues. The CDR3 DNA sequence: TGTGCCAGTATAGGGGGCGGTGCACAATACAATGAGCAGTTCTTC. It codes for CASIGGGAQYNEQFF.

This chain joins TRBV7-8 and TRBJ2-1, with 11 nucleotides matching TRBD2. The trim removed 5 bases at V and 2 bases at J, leaving 5 bases unmatched. The CDR3 totals 16 residues. Germline CDR1 is SGHVS and CDR2 is FQNEAQ. The CDR3 DNA reads TGTGCCAGCAGCACCCGACTAGCGGGGACCTACAATGAGCAGTTCTTC. This encodes CASSTRLAGTYNEQFF.

The J gene is TRBJ1-5, the V gene TRBV30; TRBD1 matches at 9 bases. The CDR3 spans 17 residues. Germline CDR1 is GTSNPN and CDR2 is SVGIG (reference sequence). V gave up 0 bases and J gave up 6 bases; unmatched junction bases: 12. The DNA for the CDR3 is TGTGCCTGGAGTGTCGCGGAACGGGACAGGGTGGGTCAGCCCCAGCATTTT. Protein sequence: CAWSVAERDRVGQPQHF.

The genes are TRBV9 and TRBJ2-2; 7 bases agree with TRBD2. V lost 6 bases, J lost 1 base, and 0 bases stayed unmatched. Germline-derived CDR1 and CDR2 are SGDLS and YYNGEE. CDR3 length: 13 residues. The CDR3 DNA sequence: TGTGCCAGCAAGCGGGAGAACACCGGGGAGCTGTTTTTT. It is translated as CASKRENTGELFF. Using reference TRBV9 and TRBJ2-2 for the parts outside the CDR3, the full variable domain is DSGVTQTPKHLITATGQRVTLRCSPRSGDLSVYWYQQSLDQGLQFLIQYYNGEERAKGNILERFSAQQFPDLHSELNLSSLELGDSALYFCASKRENTGELFFGEGSRLTVL.

The V call is TRBV28, the J call TRBJ2-3; D is possibly TRBD1 (6 bases). The CDR3 runs to 13 residues. The ends were cut back, 10 bases at V and 2 bases at J, with 13 bases in the middle. CDR1 is MDHEN, CDR2 SYDVKM, per germline. CDR3 DNA: TGTGCCAATAGGGACACCTCCACAGATACGCAGTATTTT. Its translation is CANRDTSTDTQYF.

DNA of the CDR3: TGTGCCAGCACTACTTTGGGCAGGGGCGAGCAGTACTTC. This gives the protein CASTTLGRGEQYF. This sequence joins TRBV27 and TRBJ2-7; a possible D gene is TRBD1 (6 bases). There are 13 residues in the CDR3. Germline loops: CDR1 MNHEY, CDR2 SMNVEV (reference sequence). Trimming cost V 7 bases and J 6 bases, with 16 bases left between them.

The chain is built from TRBV27 and TRBJ2-5, with 7 bases fitting TRBD1. Trimming took 3 bases from V and 3 from J; bases not matched to a gene: 4. The CDR3 is made up of 14 amino acids. Germline values: CDR1 MNHEY, CDR2 SMNVEV (reference sequence). The CDR3 bases are TGTGCCAGCAGTTTCAGGCAGGGGGAAGAGACCCAGTACTTC. This translates into CASSFRQGEETQYF.

The CDR3 nucleotides are TGTGCCAGCTTTACTCGGACTAGCGGGAGGTGGAATGAGCAGTTCTTC. It yields the protein CASFTRTSGRWNEQFF. The V and J genes are TRBV27 and TRBJ2-1, with 14 nucleotides matching TRBD2. After removal of 8 bases from V and 7 bases from J, the junction contained 10 bases not matched to a gene. This CDR3 contains 16 residues. In germline, CDR1 is MNHEY, CDR2 SMNVEV (reference sequence).

V usage is TRBV10-2 and J usage is TRBJ2-1; no reliable D call. Trimming left V 1 base short and J 8 bases short, with 3 bases between. This CDR3 comprises 11 residues. Germline values: CDR1 WSHSY, CDR2 SAAADI. In nucleotides, the CDR3 is TGCGCCAGCAGTGAGTTAGATGAGCAGTTCTTC. Translating gives CASSELDEQFF.

The J gene is TRBJ2-1, the V gene TRBV9; the D gene is possibly TRBD2 (6 bases). CDR3 length: 14 amino acids. CDR1 SGDLS and CDR2 YYNGEE come from the germline V gene. Trimming took 4 bases from V and 3 from J, leaving 11 bases between them. DNA for the CDR3: TGTGCCAGCAGCTCCGGGAGAAACTACAATGAGCAGTTCTTC. It is translated as CASSSGRNYNEQFF.

The chain couples TRBV2 to TRBJ1-1; 12 nucleotides line up with TRBD1. The CDR3 is 15 amino acids. With 10 bases clipped from V and 1 base from J, the junction kept 7 bases outside the gene matches. Germline lookup yields CDR1 SNHLY and CDR2 FYNNEI. This CDR3 is CATTGTGGWNTEAFF. CDR3 in DNA: TGTGCCACCACCGGGACAGGGGGCTGGAACACTGAAGCTTTCTTT.

This clone was seen a few times. This chain uses TRBV7-8 with TRBJ1-2, with D possibly TRBD1 on 6 matching bases. The CDR3 length is 15 residues. Germline values: CDR1 SGHVS, CDR2 FQNEAQ. The V end was cut by 5 bases, the J end by 5 bases, with 18 bases between. Written as DNA, the CDR3 is TGTGCCAGCAGCCCCACGACAGGCTCGTGGTATGGCTACACCTTC. Amino acids: CASSPTTGSWYGYTF.

V and J are TRBV7-2 and TRBJ2-1; possible D gene TRBD2, 6 bases. This CDR3 spans 14 amino acids. CDR1 and CDR2 from the germline V gene are SGHTA and FQGNSA. Deletions cut 4 bases from V and 6 bases from J, with 13 bases between. The CDR3: CASSSPGAPNEQFF. The CDR3 nucleotides read TGTGCCAGCAGCTCCCCGGGAGCTCCCAATGAGCAGTTCTTC. Full variable domain (missing parts from reference TRBV7-2 and TRBJ2-1): GAGVSQSPSNKVTEKGKDVELRCDPISGHTALYWYRQSLGQGLEFLIYFQGNSAPDKSGLPSDRFSAERTGGSVSTLTIQRTQQEDSAVYLCASSSPGAPNEQFFGPGTRLTVL.

This chain joins TRBV7-8 and TRBJ1-2; 7 nucleotides agree with TRBD1. Per germline, CDR1 SGHVS and CDR2 FQNEAQ. V lost 6 bases, J lost 3 bases, and 10 bases stayed unmatched. There are 15 residues in the CDR3. The CDR3, as DNA: TGTGCCAGCAGTCACATGCAGGGGGTGTACTATGGCTACACCTTC. Translation: CASSHMQGVYYGYTF.

V is TRBV7-6 and J is TRBJ2-5, with D perhaps matching TRBD2 (6 bases). From germline, CDR1 is SGHVS and CDR2 FNYEAQ. This CDR3 has 14 amino acids. V shed 3 bases and J shed 2 bases, with 10 bases lying between them. CDR3 coding DNA: TGTGCCAGCAGCTTTCTGGGGGGTCAAGAGACCCAGTACTTC. Translation: CASSFLGGQETQYF.